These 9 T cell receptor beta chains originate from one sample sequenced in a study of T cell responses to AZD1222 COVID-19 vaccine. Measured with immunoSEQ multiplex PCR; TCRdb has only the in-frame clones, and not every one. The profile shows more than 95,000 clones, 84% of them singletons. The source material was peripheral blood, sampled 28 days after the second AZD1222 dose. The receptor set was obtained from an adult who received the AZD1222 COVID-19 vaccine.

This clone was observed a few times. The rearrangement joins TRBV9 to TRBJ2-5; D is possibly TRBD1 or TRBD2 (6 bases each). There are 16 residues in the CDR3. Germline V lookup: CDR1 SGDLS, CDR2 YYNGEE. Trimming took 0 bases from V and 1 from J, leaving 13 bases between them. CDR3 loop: CASSVEAWGAQETQYF. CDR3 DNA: TGTGCCAGCAGCGTAGAGGCATGGGGGGCCCAAGAGACCCAGTACTTC.

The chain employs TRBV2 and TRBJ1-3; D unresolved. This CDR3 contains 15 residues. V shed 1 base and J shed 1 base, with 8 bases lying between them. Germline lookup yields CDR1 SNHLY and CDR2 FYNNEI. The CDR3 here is CASSEVGRSGNTIYF. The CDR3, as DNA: TGTGCCAGCAGTGAAGTGGGGAGATCTGGAAACACCATATATTTT. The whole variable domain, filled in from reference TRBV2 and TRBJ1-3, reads EPEVTQTPSHQVTQMGQEVILRCVPISNHLYFYWYRQILGQKVEFLVSFYNNEISEKSEIFDDQFSVERPDGSNFTLKIRSTKLEDSAMYFCASSEVGRSGNTIYFGEGSWLTVV.

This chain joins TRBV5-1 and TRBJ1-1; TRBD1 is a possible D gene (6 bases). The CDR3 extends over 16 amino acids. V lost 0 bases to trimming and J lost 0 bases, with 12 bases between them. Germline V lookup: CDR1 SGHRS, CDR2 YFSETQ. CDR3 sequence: CASSLAPQGLNTEAFF. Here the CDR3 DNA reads TGCGCCAGCAGCTTGGCCCCACAGGGATTGAACACTGAAGCTTTCTTT.

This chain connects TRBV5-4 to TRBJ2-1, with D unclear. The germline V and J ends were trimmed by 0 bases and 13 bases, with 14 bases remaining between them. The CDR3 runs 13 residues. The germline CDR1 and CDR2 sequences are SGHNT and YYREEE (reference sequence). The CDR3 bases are TGTGCCAGCAGCTTGGAACCTGGCGGTCCCCAGTTCTTC. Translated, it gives CASSLEPGGPQFF.

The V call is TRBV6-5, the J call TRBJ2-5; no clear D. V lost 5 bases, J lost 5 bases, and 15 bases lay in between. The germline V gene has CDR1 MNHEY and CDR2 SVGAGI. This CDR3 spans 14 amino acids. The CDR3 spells CASSPGWGRETQYF. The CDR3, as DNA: TGTGCCAGCAGTCCCGGGTGGGGTAGGGAGACCCAGTACTTC.

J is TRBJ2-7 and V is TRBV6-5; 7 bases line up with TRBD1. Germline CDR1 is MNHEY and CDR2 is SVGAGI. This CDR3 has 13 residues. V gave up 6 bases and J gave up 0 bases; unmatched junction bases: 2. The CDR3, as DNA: TGTGCCAGCAGGGGGACAGACTCCTACGAGCAGTACTTC. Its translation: CASRGTDSYEQYF.

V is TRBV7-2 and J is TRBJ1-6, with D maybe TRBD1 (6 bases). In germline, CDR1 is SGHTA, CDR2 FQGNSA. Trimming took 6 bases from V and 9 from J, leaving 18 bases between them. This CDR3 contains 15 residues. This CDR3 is CASRPTGSSPSPLHF. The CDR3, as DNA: TGTGCCAGCAGGCCAACAGGGTCGTCTCCTTCACCCCTCCACTTT. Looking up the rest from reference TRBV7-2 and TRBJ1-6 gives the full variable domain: GAGVSQSPSNKVTEKGKDVELRCDPISGHTALYWYRQSLGQGLEFLIYFQGNSAPDKSGLPSDRFSAERTGGSVSTLTIQRTQQEDSAVYLCASRPTGSSPSPLHFGNGTRLTVT.

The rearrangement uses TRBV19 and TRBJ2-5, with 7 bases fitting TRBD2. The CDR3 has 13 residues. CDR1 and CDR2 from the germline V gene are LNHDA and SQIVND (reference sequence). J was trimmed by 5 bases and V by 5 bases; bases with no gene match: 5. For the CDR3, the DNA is TGTGCCAGTAGTGTACTAGCGCTGGAGACCCAGTACTTC. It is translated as CASSVLALETQYF.

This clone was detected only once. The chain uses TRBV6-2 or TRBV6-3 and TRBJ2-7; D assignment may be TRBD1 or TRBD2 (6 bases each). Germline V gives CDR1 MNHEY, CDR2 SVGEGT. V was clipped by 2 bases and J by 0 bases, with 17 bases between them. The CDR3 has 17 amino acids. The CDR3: CASSYPLRGPSSYEQYF. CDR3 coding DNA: TGTGCCAGCAGTTACCCCCTTCGGGGGCCAAGCTCCTACGAGCAGTACTTC.